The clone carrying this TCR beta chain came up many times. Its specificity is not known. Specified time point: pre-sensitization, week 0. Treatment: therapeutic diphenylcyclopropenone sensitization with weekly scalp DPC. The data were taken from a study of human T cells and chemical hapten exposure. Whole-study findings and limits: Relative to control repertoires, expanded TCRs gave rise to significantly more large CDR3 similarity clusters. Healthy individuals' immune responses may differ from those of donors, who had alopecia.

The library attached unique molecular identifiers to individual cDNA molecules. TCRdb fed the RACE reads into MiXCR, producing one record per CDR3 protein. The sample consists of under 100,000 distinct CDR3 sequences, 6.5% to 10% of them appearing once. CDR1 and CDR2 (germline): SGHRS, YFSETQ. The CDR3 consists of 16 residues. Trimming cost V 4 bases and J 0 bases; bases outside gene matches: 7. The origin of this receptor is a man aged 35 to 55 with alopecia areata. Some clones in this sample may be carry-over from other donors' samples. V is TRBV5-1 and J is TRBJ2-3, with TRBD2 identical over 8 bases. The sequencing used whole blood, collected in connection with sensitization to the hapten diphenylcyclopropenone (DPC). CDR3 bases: TGCGCCAGCAGCCTCAGACTAGCGCAGAGCACAGATACGCAGTATTTT. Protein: CASSLRLAQSTDTQYF.